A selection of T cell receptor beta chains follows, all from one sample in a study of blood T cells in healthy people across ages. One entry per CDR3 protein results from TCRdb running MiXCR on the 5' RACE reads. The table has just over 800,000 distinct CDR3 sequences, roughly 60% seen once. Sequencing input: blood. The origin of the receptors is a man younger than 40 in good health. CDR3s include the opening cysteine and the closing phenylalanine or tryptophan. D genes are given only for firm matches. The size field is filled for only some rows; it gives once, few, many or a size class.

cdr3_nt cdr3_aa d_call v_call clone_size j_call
TGCAGTGCTAGTGGGCTATCATCCTCCTACGAGCAGTACTTC CSASGLSSSYEQYF - TRBV20-1 - TRBJ2-7
TGTGCCATCAGGGAGACAGACTACGAGCAGTACTTC CAIRETDYEQYF - TRBV10-3 - TRBJ2-7
TGCAGCGTTTACTCCGGGACTAGCACAGATACGCAGTATTTT CSVYSGTSTDTQYF - TRBV29-1 once TRBJ2-3
TGTGCCAGCAGCGTAGATGGGGGGCGGCCCTCCGAGCAGTACTTC CASSVDGGRPSEQYF - TRBV9 few TRBJ2-7
TGTGCCAGCAGGGATCGAGCGGGGATGGCAGATACGCAGTATTTT CASRDRAGMADTQYF TRBD2 TRBV6-1 few TRBJ2-3
TGTGCTAGTGGTTCGACAGGGGGCTCGACTAACAATGAGCAGTTCTTC CASGSTGGSTNNEQFF TRBD1 TRBV12-5 - TRBJ2-1
TGTGCCAGCAGCCCATATCATCCTCTTACCGACTACGAGCAGTACTTC CASSPYHPLTDYEQYF - TRBV3-1 - TRBJ2-7
TGTGCCAGCAGTTACGGGAGGATCTCCTACGAGCAGTACTTC CASSYGRISYEQYF - TRBV6-5 - TRBJ2-7
TGTGCCAGCAGTTACTCGGCGACAGGGGACGCTCCGAAGGACTACAATGAGCAGTTCTTC CASSYSATGDAPKDYNEQFF TRBD1 TRBV6-5 - TRBJ2-1
TGCAGCGTTGAGGAGGGGGCGAGCGAGCAGTACTTC CSVEEGASEQYF - TRBV29-1 few TRBJ2-7
TGCAGCGTTGCGACAGGACACATCTCCTACGAGCAGTACTTC CSVATGHISYEQYF - TRBV29-1 few TRBJ2-7
TGTGCCAGCAGCCCCCGGGACCTTAATTCACCCCTCCACTTT CASSPRDLNSPLHF - TRBV7-2 - TRBJ1-6
TGTGCCAGCAGCGGACAGGCAGCCAAAAACATTCAGTACTTC CASSGQAAKNIQYF TRBD1 TRBV5-6 - TRBJ2-4
TGTGCCAGCAGGGTACAGCCCTACGAGCAGTACTTC CASRVQPYEQYF - TRBV25-1 - TRBJ2-7
TGTGCCAGCAGCTCTGGGACTCCGGGAGAGCAGTTCTTC CASSSGTPGEQFF - TRBV7-3 once TRBJ2-1
TGCAGTGCGGTTTCCGGGATTCACTACGAGCAGTACTTC CSAVSGIHYEQYF - TRBV20-1 - TRBJ2-7
TGTGCCAGCAGTTGGGGGCAGGGGTACACAGATACGCAGTATTTT CASSWGQGYTDTQYF - TRBV6-6 - TRBJ2-3
TGTGCCAGCGGGTACAGGGACAATGAGCAGTTCTTC CASGYRDNEQFF - TRBV7-3 - TRBJ2-1
TGTGCCAGCAGTTTATGGGCGGCCACCTACGAGCAGTACTTC CASSLWAATYEQYF - TRBV12-3/TRBV12-4 few TRBJ2-7
TGTGCCACCCGATCCGACAGGGACAATGAGCAGTTCTTC CATRSDRDNEQFF TRBD1 TRBV15 - TRBJ2-1
TGTGCCAGCAGGGAATGGGACACTGAAGCTTTCTTT CASREWDTEAFF - TRBV25-1 - TRBJ1-1
TGCGCCAGCAGCCAAGATTGGCTAGCGGGGGGCCTTTCTTACGAGCAGTACTTC CASSQDWLAGGLSYEQYF TRBD2 TRBV4-3 few TRBJ2-7
TGTGCCAGCAAACCGGGACCTTATAGCAATCAGCCCCAGCATTTT CASKPGPYSNQPQHF - TRBV27 once TRBJ1-5
TGCGCCAGCAGCCTGATAAGGACAGCCCGCTACGAGCAGTACTTC CASSLIRTARYEQYF - TRBV4-3 - TRBJ2-7
TGCAGTGCCTACTCGATTAGCGGGAATGCAGATACGCAGTATTTT CSAYSISGNADTQYF TRBD2 TRBV20-1 - TRBJ2-3
TGCGCCAGCAGCCTGTTTGCTAGCGGGGCCAACGAGCAGTACTTC CASSLFASGANEQYF TRBD2 TRBV5-1 - TRBJ2-7
TGTGCCAGCAGCTTTAAGGGCGGGCAGAACTACAATGAGCAGTTCTTC CASSFKGGQNYNEQFF - TRBV7-3 few TRBJ2-1
TGTGCCAGCAGCTCCCGGGGGCAGGGGGCCTACAATGAGCAGTTCTTC CASSSRGQGAYNEQFF - TRBV5-5 - TRBJ2-1
TGTGCCAGCAGTGGGGGACAGGGCGGCGAGCAGTACTTC CASSGGQGGEQYF TRBD1 TRBV12-3/TRBV12-4 once TRBJ2-7
TGCGCCAGCGTCTTCGGGACTAGCGGGAACACCGGGGAGCTGTTTTTT CASVFGTSGNTGELFF TRBD2 TRBV5-1 - TRBJ2-2
TGTGCCACCAGTGATTTGAGGTCCGGTTCTAACTATGGCTACACCTTC CATSDLRSGSNYGYTF - TRBV24-1 - TRBJ1-2
TGTGCCAGCAGTCCAGTGACTAACTATGGCTACACCTTC CASSPVTNYGYTF - TRBV27 - TRBJ1-2
TGTGCCAGCAGTTTAAGTAGCCGGTACGAGCAGTACTTC CASSLSSRYEQYF - TRBV12-3/TRBV12-4 - TRBJ2-7
TGTGCCAGCAGCTTAGCAGCGGGGAACGGGCCCAAAAACATTCAGTACTTC CASSLAAGNGPKNIQYF TRBD2 TRBV7-2 - TRBJ2-4
TGCGCCAGCAGCCTTGGACAGGGGGATTTCGGCGAGCAGTACTTC CASSLGQGDFGEQYF TRBD1 TRBV4-3 - TRBJ2-7
TGTGCCAGCAGCCAGAACACTGAAGCTTTCTTT CASSQNTEAFF - TRBV3-1 few TRBJ1-1
TGTGCCATCAGTGAGAGGCAGACGAACACTGAAGCTTTCTTT CAISERQTNTEAFF - TRBV10-3 - TRBJ1-1
TGCAGTGCTAAGAACCGGGGGGAGGACTACAATGAGCAGTTCTTC CSAKNRGEDYNEQFF TRBD2 TRBV20-1 - TRBJ2-1
TGTGCCATCAGTGAGGACAGGGTTCGGGAGCAGTACTTC CAISEDRVREQYF TRBD1 TRBV10-3 - TRBJ2-7
TGCGCCAGCAGCACCACCGGGACAGGGATTAGCAATGAGCAGTTCTTC CASSTTGTGISNEQFF TRBD1 TRBV5-1 few TRBJ2-1
TGTGCCACCAGCAGAGGTGTGAACTACGAGCAGTACTTC CATSRGVNYEQYF - TRBV15 - TRBJ2-7
TGTGCCAGCAGCCTTTTGCGGGCTAGCACAGATACGCAGTATTTT CASSLLRASTDTQYF - TRBV7-2 - TRBJ2-3
TGCGCCAGCAGTCTGAAGGAACAGAACACCGGGGAGCTGTTTTTT CASSLKEQNTGELFF - TRBV5-1 once TRBJ2-2
TGTGCCAGCAGGCTCGGGACTAGCGGGAATACCGGGGAGCTGTTTTTT CASRLGTSGNTGELFF TRBD2 TRBV7-3 - TRBJ2-2
TGTGCCAGCAGTTCCCCGACAGGGATCTACGAGCAGTACTTC CASSSPTGIYEQYF TRBD1 TRBV28 - TRBJ2-7
TGCAGTATTATAACAGTTAGCAGCACAGATACGCAGTATTTT CSIITVSSTDTQYF - TRBV20-1 - TRBJ2-3
TGTGCCAGCAGCCTGGGACTAGCGGGAATCTACGAGCAGTACTTC CASSLGLAGIYEQYF TRBD2 TRBV4-3 many TRBJ2-7
TGTGCCAGCAGCCCCCCCTGCCCGGGTCTTGGCACAGATACGCAGTATTTT CASSPPCPGLGTDTQYF - TRBV3-1 - TRBJ2-3
TGTGCCAGCAGTCCCGACGGCAGCAGGAATGAGCAGTTCTTC CASSPDGSRNEQFF - TRBV6-1 - TRBJ2-1
TGTGCCATCAGGGCGGGACAGGGCGGGGAGACCCAGTACTTC CAIRAGQGGETQYF TRBD1 TRBV10-3 once TRBJ2-5